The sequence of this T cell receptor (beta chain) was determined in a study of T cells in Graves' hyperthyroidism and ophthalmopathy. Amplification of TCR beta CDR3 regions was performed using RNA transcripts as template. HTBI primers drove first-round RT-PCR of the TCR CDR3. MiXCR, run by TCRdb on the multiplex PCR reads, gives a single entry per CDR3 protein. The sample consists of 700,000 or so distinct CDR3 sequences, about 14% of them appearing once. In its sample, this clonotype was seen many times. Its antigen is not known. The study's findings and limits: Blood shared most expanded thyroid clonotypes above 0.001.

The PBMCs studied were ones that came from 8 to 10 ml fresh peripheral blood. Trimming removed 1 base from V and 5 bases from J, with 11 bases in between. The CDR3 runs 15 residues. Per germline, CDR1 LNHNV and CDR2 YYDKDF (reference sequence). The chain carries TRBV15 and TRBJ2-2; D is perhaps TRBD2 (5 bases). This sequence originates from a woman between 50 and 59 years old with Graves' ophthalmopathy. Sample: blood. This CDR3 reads CATSRAGIGTGELFF. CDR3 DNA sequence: TGTGCCACCAGCAGAGCGGGAATTGGTACCGGGGAGCTGTTTTTT.